This T cell receptor (beta chain) was obtained from a study of cytomegalovirus exposure and HLA in healthy donors. Looking at the study overall: The platform used for the roughly 130 validation repertoires matched that of the approximately 670 first-cohort repertoires, a later analysis reported.

Findings and caveats of the study: Within the approximately 130 validation repertoires, first-cohort TCR clusters tended to co-occur, according to a later analysis. It was approximately 150 TCR beta chains that were listed as cytomegalovirus-associated. Reports credit the classifier with highly specific, highly sensitive diagnosis of cytomegalovirus status.

Produced via immunoSEQ multiplex PCR; TCRdb's table is partial and in-frame only. The table lists some 65,000 clones, just under 95% of them singletons. In regard to this clone: Its antigen is currently unknown.

This CDR3 spans 14 amino acids. J lost 2 bases, V lost 3 bases, and 1 base had no gene match. Germline-derived CDR1 and CDR2 are SQVTM and ANQGSEA. This sequence joins TRBV29-1 and TRBJ1-2, with 12 bases lining up with TRBD1. The sequenced sample was PBMCs. The receptor's source is a man between 18 and 35 years old in good health and CMV-seropositive. The CDR3 DNA reads TGCAGCGTTGAGGGGACAGGGGGCAACTATGGCTACACCTTC. Translated: CSVEGTGGNYGYTF. The whole variable domain, filled in from reference TRBV29-1 and TRBJ1-2, reads SAVISQKPSRDICQRGTSLTIQCQVDSQVTMMFWYRQQPGQSLTLIATANQGSEATYESGFVIDKFPISRPNLTFSTLTVSNMSPEDSSIYLCSVEGTGGNYGYTFGSGTRLTVV.